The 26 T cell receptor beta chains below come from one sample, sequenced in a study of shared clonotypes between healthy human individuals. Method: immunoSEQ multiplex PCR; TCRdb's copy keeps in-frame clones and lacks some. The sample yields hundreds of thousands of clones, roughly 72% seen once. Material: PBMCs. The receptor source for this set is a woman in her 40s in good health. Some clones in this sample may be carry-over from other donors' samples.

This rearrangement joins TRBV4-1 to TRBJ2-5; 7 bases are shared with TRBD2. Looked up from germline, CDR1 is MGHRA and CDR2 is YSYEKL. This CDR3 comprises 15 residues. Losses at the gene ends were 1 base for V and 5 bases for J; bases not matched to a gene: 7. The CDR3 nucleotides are TGCGCCAGCAGCCAAGTGGACGGGAGGATGGAGACCCAGTACTTC. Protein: CASSQVDGRMETQYF.

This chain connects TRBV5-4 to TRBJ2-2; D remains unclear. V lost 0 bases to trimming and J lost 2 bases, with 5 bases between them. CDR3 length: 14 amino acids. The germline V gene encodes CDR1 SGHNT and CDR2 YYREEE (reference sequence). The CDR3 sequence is CASSLVVNTGELFF. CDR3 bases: TGTGCCAGCAGCTTGGTCGTTAACACCGGGGAGCTGTTTTTT.

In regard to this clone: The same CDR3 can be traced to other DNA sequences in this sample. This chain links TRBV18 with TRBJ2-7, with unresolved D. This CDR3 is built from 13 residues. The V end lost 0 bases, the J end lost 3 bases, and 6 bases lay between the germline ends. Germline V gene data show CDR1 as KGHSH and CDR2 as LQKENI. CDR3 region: CASSPPSGYEQYF. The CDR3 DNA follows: TGTGCCAGCTCACCACCTTCAGGCTACGAGCAGTACTTC. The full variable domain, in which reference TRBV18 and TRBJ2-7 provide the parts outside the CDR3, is NAGVMQNPRHLVRRRGQEARLRCSPMKGHSHVYWYRQLPEEGLKFMVYLQKENIIDESGMPKERFSAEFPKEGPSILRIQQVVRGDSAAYFCASSPPSGYEQYFGPGTRLTVT.

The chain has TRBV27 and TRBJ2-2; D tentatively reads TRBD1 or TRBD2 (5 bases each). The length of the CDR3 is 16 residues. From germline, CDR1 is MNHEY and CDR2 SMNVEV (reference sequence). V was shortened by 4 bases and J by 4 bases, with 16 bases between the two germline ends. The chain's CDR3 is CASSSRVGTFTGELFF. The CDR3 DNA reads TGTGCCAGCAGTTCCCGAGTCGGGACCTTCACCGGGGAGCTGTTTTTT.

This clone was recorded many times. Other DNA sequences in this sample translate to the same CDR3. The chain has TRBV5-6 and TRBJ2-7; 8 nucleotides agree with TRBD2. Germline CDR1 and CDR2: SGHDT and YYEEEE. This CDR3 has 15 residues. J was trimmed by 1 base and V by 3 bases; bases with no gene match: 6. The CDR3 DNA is TGTGCCAGCAGCTCGCCACTAGCGGATTCCTACGAGCAGTACTTC. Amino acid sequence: CASSSPLADSYEQYF.

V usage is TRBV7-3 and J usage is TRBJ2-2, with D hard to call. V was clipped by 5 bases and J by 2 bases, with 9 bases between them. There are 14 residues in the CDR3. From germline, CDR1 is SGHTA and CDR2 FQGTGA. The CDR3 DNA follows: TGTGCCAGCAGCCCCCAGCCCAACACCGGGGAGCTGTTTTTT. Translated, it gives CASSPQPNTGELFF.

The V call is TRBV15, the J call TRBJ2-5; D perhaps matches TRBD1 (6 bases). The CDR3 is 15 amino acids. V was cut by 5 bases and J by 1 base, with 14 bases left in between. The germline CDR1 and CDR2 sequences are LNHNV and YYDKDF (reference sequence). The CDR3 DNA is TGTGCCACCAGCGGATCCGGACAGTCCCAAGAGACCCAGTACTTC. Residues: CATSGSGQSQETQYF.

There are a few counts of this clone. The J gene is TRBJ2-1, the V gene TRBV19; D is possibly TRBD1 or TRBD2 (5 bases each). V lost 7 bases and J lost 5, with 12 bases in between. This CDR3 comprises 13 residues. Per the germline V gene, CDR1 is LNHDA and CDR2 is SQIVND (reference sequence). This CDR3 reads CASKQRDHNEQFF. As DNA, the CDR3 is TGTGCCAGTAAGCAGAGGGACCACAATGAGCAGTTCTTC.

The CDR3 is CASSPTGIKRGQQYF. The DNA of the CDR3 is TGTGCCAGCAGTCCCACAGGGATTAAGCGGGGTCAGCAGTACTTC. The genes are TRBV27 and TRBJ2-7, with TRBD2 as a possible D gene (7 bases). Germline values: CDR1 MNHEY, CDR2 SMNVEV (reference sequence). The CDR3 totals 15 residues. V lost 5 bases to trimming and J lost 8 bases, with 22 bases between them.

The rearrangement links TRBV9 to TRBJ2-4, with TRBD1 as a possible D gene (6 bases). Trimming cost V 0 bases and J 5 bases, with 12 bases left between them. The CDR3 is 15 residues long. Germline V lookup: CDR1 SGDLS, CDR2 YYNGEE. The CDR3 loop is CASSVGAGGQNIQYF. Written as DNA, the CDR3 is TGTGCCAGCAGCGTAGGGGCTGGGGGCCAAAACATTCAGTACTTC.

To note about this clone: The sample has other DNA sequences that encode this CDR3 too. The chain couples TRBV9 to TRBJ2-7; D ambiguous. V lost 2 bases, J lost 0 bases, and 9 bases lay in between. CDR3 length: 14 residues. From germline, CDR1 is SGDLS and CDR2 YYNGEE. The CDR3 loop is CASSVAGASYEQYF. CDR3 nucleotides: TGTGCCAGCAGCGTCGCAGGCGCCTCCTACGAGCAGTACTTC.

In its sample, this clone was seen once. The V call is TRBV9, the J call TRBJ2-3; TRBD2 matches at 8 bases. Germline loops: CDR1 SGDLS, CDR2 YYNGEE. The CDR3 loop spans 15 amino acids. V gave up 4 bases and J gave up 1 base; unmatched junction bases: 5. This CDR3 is CASSPRGGGTDTQYF. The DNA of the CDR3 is TGTGCCAGCAGCCCCCGGGGGGGAGGCACAGATACGCAGTATTTT. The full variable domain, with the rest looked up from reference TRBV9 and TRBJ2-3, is DSGVTQTPKHLITATGQRVTLRCSPRSGDLSVYWYQQSLDQGLQFLIQYYNGEERAKGNILERFSAQQFPDLHSELNLSSLELGDSALYFCASSPRGGGTDTQYFGPGTRLTVL.

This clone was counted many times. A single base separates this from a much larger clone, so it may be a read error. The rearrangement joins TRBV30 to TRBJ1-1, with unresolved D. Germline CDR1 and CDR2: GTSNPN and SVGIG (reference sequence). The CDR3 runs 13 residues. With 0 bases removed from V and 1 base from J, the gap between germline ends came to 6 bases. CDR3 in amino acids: CAWSVRRNTEAFF. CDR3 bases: TGTGCCTGGAGTGTTAGGAGGAACACTGAAGCTTTCTTT. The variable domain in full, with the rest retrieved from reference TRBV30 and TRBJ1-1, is SQTIHQWPATLVQPVGSPLSLECTVEGTSNPNLYWYRQAAGRGLQLLFYSVGIGQISSEVPQNLSASRPQDRQFILSSKKLLLSDSGFYLCAWSVRRNTEAFFGQGTRLTVV.

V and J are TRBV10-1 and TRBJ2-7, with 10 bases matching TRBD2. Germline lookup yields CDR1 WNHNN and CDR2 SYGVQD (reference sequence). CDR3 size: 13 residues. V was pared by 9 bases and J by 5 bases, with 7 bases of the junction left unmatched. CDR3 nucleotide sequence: TGCGCCAGGAGTAGCGGGAGGTTCCACGAGCAGTACTTC. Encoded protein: CARSSGRFHEQYF.

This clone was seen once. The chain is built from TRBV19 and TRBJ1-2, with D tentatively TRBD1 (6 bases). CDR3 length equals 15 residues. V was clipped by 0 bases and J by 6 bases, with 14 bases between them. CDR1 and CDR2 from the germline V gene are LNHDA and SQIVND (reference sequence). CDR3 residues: CASSIDPGQKNGYTF. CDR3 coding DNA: TGTGCCAGTAGTATAGACCCCGGACAGAAAAATGGCTACACCTTC.

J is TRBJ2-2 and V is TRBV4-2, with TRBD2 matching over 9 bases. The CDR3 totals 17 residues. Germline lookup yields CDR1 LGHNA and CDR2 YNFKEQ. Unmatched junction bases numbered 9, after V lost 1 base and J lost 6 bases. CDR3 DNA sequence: TGTGCCAGCAGCCAAGGATGGGCGGGAGGGCCCCCCGGGGAGCTGTTTTTT. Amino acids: CASSQGWAGGPPGELFF.

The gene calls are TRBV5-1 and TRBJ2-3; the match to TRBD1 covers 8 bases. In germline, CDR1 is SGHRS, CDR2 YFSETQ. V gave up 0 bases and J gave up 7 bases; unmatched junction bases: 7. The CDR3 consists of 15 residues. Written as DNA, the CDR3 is TGCGCCAGCAGCTTGGGACAGGGGAGATCGTATACGCAGTATTTT. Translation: CASSLGQGRSYTQYF.

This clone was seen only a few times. DNA for the CDR3: TGTGCCAGTAGTCAGCGGGAGGGTTCCTACAATGAGCAGTTCTTC. Protein product: CASSQREGSYNEQFF. The chain combines TRBV19 with TRBJ2-1; TRBD2 matches 10 bases. Germline V gene lookup returns CDR1 LNHDA and CDR2 SQIVND (reference sequence). V dropped 5 bases and J dropped 1; count of bases not matched to a gene: 2. The CDR3 totals 15 residues.

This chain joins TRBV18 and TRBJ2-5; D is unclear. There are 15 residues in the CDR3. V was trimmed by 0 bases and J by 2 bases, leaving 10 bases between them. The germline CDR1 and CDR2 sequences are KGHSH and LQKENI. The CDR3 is CASSPPVSSQETQYF. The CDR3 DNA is TGTGCCAGCTCACCACCGGTTTCCTCACAAGAGACCCAGTACTTC.

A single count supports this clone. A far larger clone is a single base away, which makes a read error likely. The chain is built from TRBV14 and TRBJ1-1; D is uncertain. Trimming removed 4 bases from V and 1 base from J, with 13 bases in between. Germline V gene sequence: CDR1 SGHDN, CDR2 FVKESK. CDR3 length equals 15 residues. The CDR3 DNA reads TGTGCCAGCAGCCGGGATTCTATGCCGAACACTGAAGCTTTCTTT. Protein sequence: CASSRDSMPNTEAFF.

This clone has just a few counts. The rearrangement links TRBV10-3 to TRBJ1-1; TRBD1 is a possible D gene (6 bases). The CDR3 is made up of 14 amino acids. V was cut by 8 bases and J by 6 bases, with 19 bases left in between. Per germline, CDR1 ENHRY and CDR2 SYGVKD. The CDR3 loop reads CAISPGHSGAEAFF. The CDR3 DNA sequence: TGTGCCATCTCCCCGGGACACTCAGGGGCTGAAGCTTTCTTT.

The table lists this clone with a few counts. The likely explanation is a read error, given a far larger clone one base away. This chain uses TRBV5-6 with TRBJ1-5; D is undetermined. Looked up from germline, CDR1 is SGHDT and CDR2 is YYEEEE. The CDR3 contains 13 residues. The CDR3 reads CASSLGTNQPRHF. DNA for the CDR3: TGTGCCAGCAGCTTGGGTACCAATCAGCCCCGGCATTTT.

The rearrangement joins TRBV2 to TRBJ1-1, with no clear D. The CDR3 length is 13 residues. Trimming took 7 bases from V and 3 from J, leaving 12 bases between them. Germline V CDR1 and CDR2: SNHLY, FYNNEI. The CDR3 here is CASMSLVYTEAFF. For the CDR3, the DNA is TGTGCCAGCATGTCACTCGTCTACACTGAAGCTTTCTTT.

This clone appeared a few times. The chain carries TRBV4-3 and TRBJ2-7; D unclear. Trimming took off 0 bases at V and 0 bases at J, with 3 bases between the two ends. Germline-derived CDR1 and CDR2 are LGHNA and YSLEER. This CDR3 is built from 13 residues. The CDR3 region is CASSQDNSYEQYF. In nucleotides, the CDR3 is TGCGCCAGCAGCCAAGATAACTCCTACGAGCAGTACTTC.

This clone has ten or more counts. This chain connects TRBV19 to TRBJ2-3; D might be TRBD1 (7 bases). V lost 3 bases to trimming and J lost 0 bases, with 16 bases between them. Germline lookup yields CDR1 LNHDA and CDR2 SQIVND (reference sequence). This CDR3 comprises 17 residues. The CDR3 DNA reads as TGTGCCAGTAGTATGACCTCACAGGGGACTAGCACAGATACGCAGTATTTT. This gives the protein CASSMTSQGTSTDTQYF. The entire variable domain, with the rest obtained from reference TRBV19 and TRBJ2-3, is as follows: DGGITQSPKYLFRKEGQNVTLSCEQNLNHDAMYWYRQDPGQGLRLIYYSQIVNDFQKGDIAEGYSVSREKKESFPLTVTSAQKNPTAFYLCASSMTSQGTSTDTQYFGPGTRLTVL.

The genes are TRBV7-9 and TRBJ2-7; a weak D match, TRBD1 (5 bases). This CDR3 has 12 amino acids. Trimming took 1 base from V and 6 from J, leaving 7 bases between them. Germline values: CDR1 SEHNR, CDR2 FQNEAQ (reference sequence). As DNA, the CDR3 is TGTGCCAGCAGCTTAGTAGGGGTCGAGCAGTACTTC. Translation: CASSLVGVEQYF.